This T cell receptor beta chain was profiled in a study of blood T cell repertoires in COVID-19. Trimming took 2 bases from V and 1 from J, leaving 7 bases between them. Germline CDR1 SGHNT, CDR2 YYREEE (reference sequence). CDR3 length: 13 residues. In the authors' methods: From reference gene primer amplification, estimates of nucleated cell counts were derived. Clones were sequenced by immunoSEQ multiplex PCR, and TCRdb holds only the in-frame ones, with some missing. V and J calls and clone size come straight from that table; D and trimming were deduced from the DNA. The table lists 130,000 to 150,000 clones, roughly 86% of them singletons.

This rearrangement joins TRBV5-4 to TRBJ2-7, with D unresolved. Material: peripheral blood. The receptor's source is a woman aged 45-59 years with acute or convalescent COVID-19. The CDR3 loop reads CASSFQVSYEQYF. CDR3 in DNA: TGTGCCAGCAGCTTTCAGGTATCCTACGAGCAGTACTTC.